The T cell receptor beta chain described here comes from a study of T cell responses to AZD1222 COVID-19 vaccine. V dropped 2 bases and J dropped 7 bases, with 11 bases sitting between them. This CDR3 has 13 residues. Assay used: immunoSEQ multiplex PCR; TCRdb lists only in-frame clones, some missing. Found here are fewer than 120,000 clones, roughly 92% of them singletons; the top ten hold 2% to 2.5%. This sequence was found in an adult who received the AZD1222 COVID-19 vaccine. The source material was peripheral blood, sampled 28 days after the second AZD1222 dose. V and J are TRBV12-3 or TRBV12-4 and TRBJ1-2; TRBD1 might be the D (6 bases). The CDR3 nucleotides are TGTGCCAGCAGTTTAACAGGGCAGGGTGGCTACACCTTC. It specifies CASSLTGQGGYTF.